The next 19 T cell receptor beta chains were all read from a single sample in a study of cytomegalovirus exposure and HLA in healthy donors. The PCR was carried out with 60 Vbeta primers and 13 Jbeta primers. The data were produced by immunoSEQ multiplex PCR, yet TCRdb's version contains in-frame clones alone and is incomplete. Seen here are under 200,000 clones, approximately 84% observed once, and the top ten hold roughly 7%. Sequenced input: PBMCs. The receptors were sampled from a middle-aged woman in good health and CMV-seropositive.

The CDR3 protein is CASRSRDRNTEAFF. The CDR3 DNA follows: TGTGCCAGTAGAAGCCGGGACAGGAACACTGAAGCTTTCTTT. The rearrangement links TRBV19 to TRBJ1-1; 7 bases line up with TRBD1. J lost 1 base, V lost 6 bases, and 5 bases had no gene match. Germline CDR1 reads LNHDA; CDR2 reads SQIVND (reference sequence). The length of the CDR3 is 14 residues. Based on the CDR3 plus reference TRBV19 and TRBJ1-1, the full variable domain is DGGITQSPKYLFRKEGQNVTLSCEQNLNHDAMYWYRQDPGQGLRLIYYSQIVNDFQKGDIAEGYSVSREKKESFPLTVTSAQKNPTAFYLCASRSRDRNTEAFFGQGTRLTVV.

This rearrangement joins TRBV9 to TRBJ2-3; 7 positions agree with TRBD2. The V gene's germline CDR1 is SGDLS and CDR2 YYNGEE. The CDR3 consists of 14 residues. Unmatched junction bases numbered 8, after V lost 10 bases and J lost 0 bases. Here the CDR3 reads CAGSRGESTDTQYF. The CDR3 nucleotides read TGTGCCGGTAGTCGGGGGGAGAGCACAGATACGCAGTATTTT.

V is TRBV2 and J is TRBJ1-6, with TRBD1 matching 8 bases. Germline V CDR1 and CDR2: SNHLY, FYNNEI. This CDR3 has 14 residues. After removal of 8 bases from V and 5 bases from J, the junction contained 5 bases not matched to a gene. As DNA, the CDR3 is TGTGCCAGCGCGACAGGGGAAAATAATTCACCCCTCCACTTT. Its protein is CASATGENNSPLHF.

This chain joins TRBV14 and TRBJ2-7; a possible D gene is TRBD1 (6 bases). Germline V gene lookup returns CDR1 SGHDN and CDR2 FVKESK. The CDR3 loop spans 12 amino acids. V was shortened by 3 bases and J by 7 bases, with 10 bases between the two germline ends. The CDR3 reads CASSQTGMEQYF. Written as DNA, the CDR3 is TGTGCCAGCAGCCAGACAGGTATGGAGCAGTACTTC.

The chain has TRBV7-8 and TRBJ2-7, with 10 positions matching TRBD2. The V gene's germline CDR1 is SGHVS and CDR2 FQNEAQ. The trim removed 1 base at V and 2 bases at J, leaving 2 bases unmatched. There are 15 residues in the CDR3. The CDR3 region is CASSLVSGGTYEQYF. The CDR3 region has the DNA TGTGCCAGCAGCTTAGTTAGCGGGGGGACCTACGAGCAGTACTTC.

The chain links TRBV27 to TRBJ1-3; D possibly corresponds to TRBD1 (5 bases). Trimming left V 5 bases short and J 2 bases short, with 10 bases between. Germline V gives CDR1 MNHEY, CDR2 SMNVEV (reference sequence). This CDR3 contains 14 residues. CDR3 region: CASSPGQTGNTIYF. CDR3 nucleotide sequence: TGTGCCAGCAGTCCCGGACAAACTGGAAACACCATATATTTT.

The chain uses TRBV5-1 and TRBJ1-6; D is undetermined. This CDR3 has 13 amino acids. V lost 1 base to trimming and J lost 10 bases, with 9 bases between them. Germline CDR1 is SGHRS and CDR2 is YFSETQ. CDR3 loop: CASSLPGGSPLHF. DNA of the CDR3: TGCGCCAGCAGCTTGCCGGGAGGCTCACCCCTCCACTTT.

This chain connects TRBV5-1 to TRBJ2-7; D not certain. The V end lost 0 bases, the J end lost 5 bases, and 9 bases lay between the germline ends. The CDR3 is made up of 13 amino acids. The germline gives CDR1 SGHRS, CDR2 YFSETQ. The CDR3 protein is CASSLGAPNEQYF. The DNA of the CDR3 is TGCGCCAGCAGCTTGGGGGCCCCGAACGAGCAGTACTTC.

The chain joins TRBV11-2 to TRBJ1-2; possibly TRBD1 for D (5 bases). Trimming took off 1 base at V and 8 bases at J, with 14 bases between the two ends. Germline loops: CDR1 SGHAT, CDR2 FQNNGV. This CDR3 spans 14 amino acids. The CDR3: CASSLVQGGLGYTF. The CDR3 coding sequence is TGTGCCAGCAGCTTAGTGCAGGGTGGATTAGGCTACACCTTC. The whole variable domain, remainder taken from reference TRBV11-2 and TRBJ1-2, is EAGVAQSPRYKIIEKRQSVAFWCNPISGHATLYWYQQILGQGPKLLIQFQNNGVVDDSQLPKDRFSAERLKGVDSTLKIQPAKLEDSAVYLCASSLVQGGLGYTFGSGTRLTVV.

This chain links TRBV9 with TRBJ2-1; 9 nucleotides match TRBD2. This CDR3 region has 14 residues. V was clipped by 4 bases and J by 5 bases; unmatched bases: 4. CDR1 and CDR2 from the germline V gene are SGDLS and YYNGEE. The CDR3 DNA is TGTGCCAGCAGCCCCGGACTAGCGAACAATGAGCAGTTCTTC. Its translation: CASSPGLANNEQFF.

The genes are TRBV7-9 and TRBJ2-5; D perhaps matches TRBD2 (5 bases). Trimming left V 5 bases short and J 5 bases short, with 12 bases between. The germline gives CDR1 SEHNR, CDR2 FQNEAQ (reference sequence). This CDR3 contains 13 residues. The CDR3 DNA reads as TGTGCCAGCAGCCGCCGGGGTGGTGAGACCCAGTACTTC. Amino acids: CASSRRGGETQYF.

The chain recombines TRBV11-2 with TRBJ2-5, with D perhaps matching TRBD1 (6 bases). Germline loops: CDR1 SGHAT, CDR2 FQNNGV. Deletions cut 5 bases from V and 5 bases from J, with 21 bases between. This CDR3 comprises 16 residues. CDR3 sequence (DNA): TGTGCCAGCAGCCCCAGGGGCGGCTGGGTTGGGGAGACCCAGTACTTC. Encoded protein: CASSPRGGWVGETQYF.

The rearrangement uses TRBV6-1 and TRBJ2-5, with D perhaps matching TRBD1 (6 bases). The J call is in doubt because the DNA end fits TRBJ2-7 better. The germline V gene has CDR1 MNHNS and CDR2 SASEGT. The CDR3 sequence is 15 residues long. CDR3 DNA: TGTGCCAGCAGTGGGGTCAGGGGCCAGGCCTACGAGCAGTACTTC. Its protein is CASSGVRGQAYEQYF.

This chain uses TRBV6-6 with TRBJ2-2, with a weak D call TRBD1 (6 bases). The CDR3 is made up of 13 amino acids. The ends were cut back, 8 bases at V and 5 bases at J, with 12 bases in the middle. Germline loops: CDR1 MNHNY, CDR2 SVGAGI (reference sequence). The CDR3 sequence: CASASGQTGELFF. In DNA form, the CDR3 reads TGTGCCAGCGCTTCAGGACAGACCGGGGAGCTGTTTTTT.

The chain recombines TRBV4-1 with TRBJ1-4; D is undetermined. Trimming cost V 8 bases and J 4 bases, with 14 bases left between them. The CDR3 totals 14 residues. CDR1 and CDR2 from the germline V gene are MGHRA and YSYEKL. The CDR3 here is CASQMRGDNEKLFF. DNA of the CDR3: TGCGCCAGCCAAATGCGGGGAGATAATGAAAAACTGTTTTTT.

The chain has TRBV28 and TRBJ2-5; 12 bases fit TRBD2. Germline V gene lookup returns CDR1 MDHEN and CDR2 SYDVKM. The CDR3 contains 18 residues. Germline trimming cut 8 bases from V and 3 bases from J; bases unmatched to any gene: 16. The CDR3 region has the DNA TGTGCCAGCGGGCCGCGGCTAGCGGGGGGGAAAAATAAAGAGACCCAGTACTTC. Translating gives CASGPRLAGGKNKETQYF.

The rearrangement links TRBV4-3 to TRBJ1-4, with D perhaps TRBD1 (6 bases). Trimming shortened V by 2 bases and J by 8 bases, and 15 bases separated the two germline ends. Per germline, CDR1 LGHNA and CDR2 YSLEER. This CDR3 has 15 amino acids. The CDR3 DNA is TGCGCCAGCAGCCAAAACCCAGGGGTTGGCGAAAAACTGTTTTTT. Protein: CASSQNPGVGEKLFF.

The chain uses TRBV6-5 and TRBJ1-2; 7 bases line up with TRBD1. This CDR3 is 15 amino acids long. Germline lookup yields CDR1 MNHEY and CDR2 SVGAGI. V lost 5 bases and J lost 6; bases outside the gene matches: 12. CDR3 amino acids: CASSGSNTGADGYTF. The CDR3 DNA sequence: TGTGCCAGCAGTGGATCCAACACAGGGGCAGATGGCTACACCTTC.

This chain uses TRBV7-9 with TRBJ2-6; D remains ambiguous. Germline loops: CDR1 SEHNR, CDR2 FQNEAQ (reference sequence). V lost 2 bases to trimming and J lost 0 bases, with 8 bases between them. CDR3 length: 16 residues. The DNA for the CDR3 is TGTGCCAGCAGCTTACCACAGCCCTCTGGGGCCAACGTCCTGACTTTC. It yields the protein CASSLPQPSGANVLTF. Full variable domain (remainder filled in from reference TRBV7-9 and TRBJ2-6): DTGVSQNPRHKITKRGQNVTFRCDPISEHNRLYWYRQTLGQGPEFLTYFQNEAQLEKSRLLSDRFSAERPKGSFSTLEIQRTEQGDSAMYLCASSLPQPSGANVLTFGAGSRLTVL.